This T cell receptor beta chain was sequenced in a study of tumor-infiltrating lymphocytes in oesophageal squamous cell carcinoma. For this clonotype: One base away lies a much larger clone, so this may be a sequencing read error.

MiXCR, run by TCRdb on the PCR reads, gives a single entry per CDR3 protein. This table has about 22,000 distinct CDR3 sequences, 30% to 35% appearing once. The sequenced sample consisted of esophageal tumor tissue. The receptor comes from a female donor with esophageal squamous cell carcinoma.

The CDR3 here is CTSSATGHGDYEQYF. In nucleotides, the CDR3 is TGTACCAGTAGTGCGACGGGACATGGGGACTACGAGCAGTACTTC. The chain has TRBV19 and TRBJ2-4; tentatively, D is TRBD1 (6 bases). Gene TRBJ2-7 matches the end of the DNA better, so the J call may be wrong. CDR1 is LNHDA and CDR2 is SQIVND in the germline V gene (reference sequence). The CDR3 is 15 amino acids.